A single sample is the source of the 5 T cell receptor beta chains below, sequenced in a study of T-cell memory formation after mild COVID-19. TCRdb passed the 5' RACE reads through MiXCR, listing each CDR3 protein once. This table holds roughly 100,000 distinct CDR3 sequences, 9.5% to 15% found once. Sequences were obtained from PBMCs or a T cell subset sorted from them (not recorded which). Receptors were obtained from an adult woman who had mild COVID-19 (a few samples of this study predate the infection). Cell type and time point are not known.

This clonotype was seen more than once but under ten times. The V call is TRBV21-1, the J call TRBJ2-7; the DNA was not used to check the table's D call, TRBD2. TRBV21-1 represents a pseudogene. CDR3 length: 17 amino acids. The CDR3 loop is CASSKRSGLTNSYEQYF. The CDR3 DNA follows: TGTGCCAGCAGCAAAAGGTCCGGACTCACGAATTCCTACGAGCAGTACTTC.

The rearrangement joins TRBV24-1 to TRBJ2-7; D might be TRBD1 (7 bases). Germline V gene data show CDR1 as KGHDR and CDR2 as SFDVKD. This CDR3 spans 14 amino acids. Trimming took 4 bases from V and 5 from J, leaving 14 bases between them. The CDR3: CATSDLGGGDEQYF. The CDR3 coding sequence is TGTGCCACCAGTGACCTCGGAGGGGGCGACGAGCAGTACTTC.

The rearrangement joins TRBV7-3 to TRBJ1-1; the D is unclear. Germline-derived CDR1 and CDR2 are SGHTA and FQGTGA. The CDR3 covers 12 residues. Trimming left V 2 bases short and J 7 bases short, with 8 bases between. This CDR3 is CASSLGDDEAFF. As DNA, the CDR3 is TGTGCCAGCAGCTTAGGCGACGATGAAGCTTTCTTT.

There are a few counts of this clonotype. The chain recombines TRBV27 with TRBJ2-3; 10 positions agree with TRBD1. J gave up 3 bases and V 2 bases, and 5 bases lay outside the gene matches. CDR1 is MNHEY and CDR2 is SMNVEV in the germline V gene (reference sequence). This CDR3 has 16 residues. DNA of the CDR3: TGTGCCAGCAGTTTAATGGGGGGACAGGGGACAGATACGCAGTATTTT. Translated: CASSLMGGQGTDTQYF.

This clonotype has just a few counts. The rearrangement joins TRBV2 to TRBJ2-1, with D perhaps matching TRBD2 (5 bases). The ends were cut back, 4 bases at V and 2 bases at J, with 18 bases in the middle. CDR1 and CDR2 from the germline V gene are SNHLY and FYNNEI. The CDR3 covers 17 residues. The CDR3 bases are TGTGCCAGCAGTGGGCCCTTGGCGGGCCTGCCCTACAATGAGCAGTTCTTC. Translated, it gives CASSGPLAGLPYNEQFF.